These 5 T cell receptor beta chains were sequenced from one sample in a study of T cells in Graves' hyperthyroidism and ophthalmopathy. Authors of the study amplified TCR beta CDR3 regions from RNA transcripts. The study used the HTBI primer set for a first-round RT-PCR of the TCR CDR3. TCRdb reanalysed the multiplex PCR reads using MiXCR and keeps one entry per CDR3 protein. The repertoire has 300,000 to 400,000 distinct CDR3 sequences, around 14% of them found once; the top ten carry about 10%. Sequenced: blood. All receptors come from an older woman with Graves' hyperthyroidism.

This clonotype was seen a few times. The chain uses TRBV5-1 and TRBJ2-7, with TRBD1 matching over 7 bases. Germline V lookup: CDR1 SGHRS, CDR2 YFSETQ. The V gene end was trimmed by 0 bases and the J gene end by 5 bases; junction bases not matched to a gene: 11. CDR3 length: 16 residues. The CDR3: CASSLARAGGVDEQYF. The CDR3 DNA sequence: TGCGCCAGCAGCTTGGCCAGGGCAGGGGGTGTCGACGAGCAGTACTTC.

The genes are TRBV27 and TRBJ2-1; the D gene is possibly TRBD1 (6 bases). The germline V gene has CDR1 MNHEY and CDR2 SMNVEV (reference sequence). The CDR3 spans 13 residues. The V and J ends lost 4 bases and 8 bases respectively, with 12 bases between them. The CDR3 region is CASSWTARDEQFF. The CDR3 coding sequence is TGTGCCAGCAGTTGGACAGCTCGCGATGAGCAGTTCTTC.

V and J are TRBV5-1 and TRBJ2-3, with TRBD1 as a possible D gene (6 bases). Trimming took 3 bases from V and 2 from J, leaving 19 bases between them. Germline V gene lookup returns CDR1 SGHRS and CDR2 YFSETQ. The CDR3 loop spans 17 amino acids. The CDR3 sequence is CASSSRTAEVYTDTQYF. The CDR3 nucleotides are TGCGCCAGCAGCTCGCGGACAGCCGAGGTATACACAGATACGCAGTATTTT.

This clonotype was found many times. The V gene is TRBV2, the J gene TRBJ2-2, with TRBD1 identical over 9 bases. The CDR3 covers 15 residues. From germline, CDR1 is SNHLY and CDR2 FYNNEI. Trimming at V came to 10 bases and at J to 2 bases, leaving 8 bases not matched to a gene. In nucleotides, the CDR3 is TGTGCCACCTCCGGGACAGGGATTAACACCGGGGAGCTGTTTTTT. Translation gives CATSGTGINTGELFF.

This chain links TRBV7-6 with TRBJ2-2; TRBD2 matches 12 bases. V shed 4 bases and J 4 bases; nucleotides not matched to a gene: 7. Germline CDR1 is SGHVS and CDR2 is FNYEAQ. CDR3 size: 17 residues. DNA of the CDR3: TGTGCCAGCAGCTCCCTAGCGGGAGGGCCCGGCACCGGGGAGCTGTTTTTT. Amino acids: CASSSLAGGPGTGELFF.